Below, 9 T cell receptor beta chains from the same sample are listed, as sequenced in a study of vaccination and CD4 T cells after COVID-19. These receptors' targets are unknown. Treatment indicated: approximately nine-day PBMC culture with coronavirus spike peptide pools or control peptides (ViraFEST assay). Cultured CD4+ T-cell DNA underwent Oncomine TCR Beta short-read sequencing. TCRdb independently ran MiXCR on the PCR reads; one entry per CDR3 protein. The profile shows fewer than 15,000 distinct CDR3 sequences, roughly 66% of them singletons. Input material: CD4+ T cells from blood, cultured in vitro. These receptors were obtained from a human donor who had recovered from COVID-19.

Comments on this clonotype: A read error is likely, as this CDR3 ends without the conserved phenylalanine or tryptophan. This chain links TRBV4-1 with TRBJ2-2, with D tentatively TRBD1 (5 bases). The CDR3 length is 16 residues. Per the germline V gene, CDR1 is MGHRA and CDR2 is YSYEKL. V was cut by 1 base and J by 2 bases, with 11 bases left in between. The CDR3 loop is CASSQVGRGNTGELFS. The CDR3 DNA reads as TGCGCCAGCAGCCAAGTCGGAAGGGGCAACACCGGGGAGCTGTTTTCT.

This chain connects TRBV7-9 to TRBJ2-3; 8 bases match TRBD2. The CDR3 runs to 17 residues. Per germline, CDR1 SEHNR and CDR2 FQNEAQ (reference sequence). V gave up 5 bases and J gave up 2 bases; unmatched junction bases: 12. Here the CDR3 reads CASSPRTSWDLTDTQYF. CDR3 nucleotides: TGTGCCAGCAGCCCCCGGACTAGCTGGGATCTCACAGATACGCAGTATTTT.

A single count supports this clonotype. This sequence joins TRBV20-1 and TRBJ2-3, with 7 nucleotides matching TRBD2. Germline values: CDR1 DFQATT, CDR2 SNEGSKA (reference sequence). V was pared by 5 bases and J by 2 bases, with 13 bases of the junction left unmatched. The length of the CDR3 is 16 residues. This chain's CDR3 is CSASTVAGGFTDTQYF. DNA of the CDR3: TGCAGTGCTTCAACAGTAGCGGGCGGATTCACAGATACGCAGTATTTT.

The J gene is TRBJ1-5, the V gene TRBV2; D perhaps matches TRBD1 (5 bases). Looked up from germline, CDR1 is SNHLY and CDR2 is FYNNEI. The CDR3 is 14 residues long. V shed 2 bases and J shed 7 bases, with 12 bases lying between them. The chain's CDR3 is CASSEMGVNQPQHF. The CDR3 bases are TGTGCCAGCAGTGAAATGGGGGTAAACCAGCCCCAGCATTTT.

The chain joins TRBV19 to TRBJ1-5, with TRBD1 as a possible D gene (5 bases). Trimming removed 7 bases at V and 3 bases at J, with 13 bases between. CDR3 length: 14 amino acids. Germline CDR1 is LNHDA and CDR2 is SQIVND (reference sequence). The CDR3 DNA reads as TGTGCCAGTAAGGGGTTGGGGGACAATCAGCCCCAGCATTTT. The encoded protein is CASKGLGDNQPQHF.

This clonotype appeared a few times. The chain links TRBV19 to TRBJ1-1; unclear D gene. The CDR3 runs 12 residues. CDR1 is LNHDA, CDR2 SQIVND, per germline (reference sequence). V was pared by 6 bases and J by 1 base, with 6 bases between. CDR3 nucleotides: TGTGCCAGTAGGACATCGAACACTGAAGCTTTCTTT. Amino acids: CASRTSNTEAFF.

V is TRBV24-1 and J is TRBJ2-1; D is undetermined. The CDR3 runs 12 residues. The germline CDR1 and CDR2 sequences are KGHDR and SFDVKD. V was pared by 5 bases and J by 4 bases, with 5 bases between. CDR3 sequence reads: CATSASYNEQFF. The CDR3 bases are TGTGCCACCAGTGCTAGTTACAATGAGCAGTTCTTC.

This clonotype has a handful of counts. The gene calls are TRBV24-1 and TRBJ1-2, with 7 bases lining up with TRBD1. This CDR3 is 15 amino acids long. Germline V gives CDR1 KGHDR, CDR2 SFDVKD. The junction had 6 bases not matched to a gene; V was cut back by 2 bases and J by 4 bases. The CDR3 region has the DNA TGTGCCACCAGTGATTACCAGGGGGGAATCTATGGCTACACCTTC. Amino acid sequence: CATSDYQGGIYGYTF.

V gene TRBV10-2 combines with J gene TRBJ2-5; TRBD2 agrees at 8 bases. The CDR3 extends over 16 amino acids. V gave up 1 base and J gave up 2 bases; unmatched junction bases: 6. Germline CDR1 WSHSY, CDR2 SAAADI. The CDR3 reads CASSELSLAEQETQYF. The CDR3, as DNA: TGCGCCAGCAGTGAGTTGTCACTAGCGGAACAAGAGACCCAGTACTTC.